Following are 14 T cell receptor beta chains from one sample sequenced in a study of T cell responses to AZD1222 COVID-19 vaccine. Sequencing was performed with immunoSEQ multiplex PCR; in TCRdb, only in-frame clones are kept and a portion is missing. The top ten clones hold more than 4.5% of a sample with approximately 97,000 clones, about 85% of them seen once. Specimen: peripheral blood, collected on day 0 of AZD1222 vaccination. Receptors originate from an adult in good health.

The CDR3 is CASSLRVKNTGELFF. In nucleotides, the CDR3 is TGTGCCAGCAGCTTAAGGGTAAAGAACACCGGGGAGCTGTTTTTT. The genes are TRBV7-9 and TRBJ2-2, with D unclear. Per the germline V gene, CDR1 is SEHNR and CDR2 is FQNEAQ (reference sequence). This CDR3 is 15 amino acids long. V dropped 2 bases and J dropped 1 base, with 8 bases sitting between them. Looking up the rest from reference TRBV7-9 and TRBJ2-2 gives the full variable domain: DTGVSQNPRHKITKRGQNVTFRCDPISEHNRLYWYRQTLGQGPEFLTYFQNEAQLEKSRLLSDRFSAERPKGSFSTLEIQRTEQGDSAMYLCASSLRVKNTGELFFGEGSRLTVL.

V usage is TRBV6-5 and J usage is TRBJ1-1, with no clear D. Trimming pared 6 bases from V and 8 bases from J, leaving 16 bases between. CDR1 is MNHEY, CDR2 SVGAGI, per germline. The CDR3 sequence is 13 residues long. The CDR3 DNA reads TGTGCCAGCAGCCCCCGGGAGACCAAGGAAGCTTTCTTT. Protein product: CASSPRETKEAFF.

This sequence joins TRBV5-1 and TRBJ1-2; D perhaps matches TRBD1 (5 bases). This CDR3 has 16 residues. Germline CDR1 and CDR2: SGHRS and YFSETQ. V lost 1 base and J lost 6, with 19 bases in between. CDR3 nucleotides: TGCGCCAGCAGCTTGCAGAACACAGGAGGACTAGATGGCTACACCTTC. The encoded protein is CASSLQNTGGLDGYTF.

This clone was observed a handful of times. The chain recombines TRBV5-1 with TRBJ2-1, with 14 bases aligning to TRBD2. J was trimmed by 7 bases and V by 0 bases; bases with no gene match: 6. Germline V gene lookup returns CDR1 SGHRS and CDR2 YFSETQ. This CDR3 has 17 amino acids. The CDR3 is CASSLGLAGGPVNEQFF. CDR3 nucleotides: TGCGCCAGCAGCTTGGGACTAGCGGGAGGGCCGGTTAATGAGCAGTTCTTC.

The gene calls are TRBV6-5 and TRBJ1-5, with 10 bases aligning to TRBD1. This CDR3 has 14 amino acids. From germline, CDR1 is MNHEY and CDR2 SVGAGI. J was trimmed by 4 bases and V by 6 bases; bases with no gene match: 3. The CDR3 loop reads CASRGTGENQPQHF. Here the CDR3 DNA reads TGTGCCAGCAGGGGGACAGGGGAAAATCAGCCCCAGCATTTT.

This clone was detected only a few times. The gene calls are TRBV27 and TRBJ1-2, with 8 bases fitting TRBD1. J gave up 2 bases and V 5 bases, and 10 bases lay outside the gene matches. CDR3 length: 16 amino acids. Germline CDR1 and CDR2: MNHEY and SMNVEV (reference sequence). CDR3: CASSHFMTGENYGYTF. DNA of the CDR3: TGTGCCAGCAGTCACTTCATGACAGGGGAGAACTATGGCTACACCTTC.

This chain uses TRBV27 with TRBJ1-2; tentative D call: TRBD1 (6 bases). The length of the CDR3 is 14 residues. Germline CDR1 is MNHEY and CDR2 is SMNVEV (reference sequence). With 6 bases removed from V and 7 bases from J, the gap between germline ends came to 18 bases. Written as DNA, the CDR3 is TGTGCCAGCAGGGCCTGGGACACCTTCGGTGGCTACACCTTC. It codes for CASRAWDTFGGYTF.

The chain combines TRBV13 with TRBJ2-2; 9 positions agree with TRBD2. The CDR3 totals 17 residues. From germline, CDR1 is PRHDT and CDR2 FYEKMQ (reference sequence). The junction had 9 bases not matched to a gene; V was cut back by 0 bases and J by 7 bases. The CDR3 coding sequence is TGTGCCAGCAGCTTAGGACTAGCGGGTAGAGGTGTCGGGGAGCTGTTTTTT. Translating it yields CASSLGLAGRGVGELFF.

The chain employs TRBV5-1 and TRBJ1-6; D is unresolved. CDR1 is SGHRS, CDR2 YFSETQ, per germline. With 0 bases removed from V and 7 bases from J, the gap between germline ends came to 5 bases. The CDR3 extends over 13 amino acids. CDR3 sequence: CASSLVVNSPLHF. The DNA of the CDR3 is TGCGCCAGCAGCTTGGTAGTAAATTCACCCCTCCACTTT.

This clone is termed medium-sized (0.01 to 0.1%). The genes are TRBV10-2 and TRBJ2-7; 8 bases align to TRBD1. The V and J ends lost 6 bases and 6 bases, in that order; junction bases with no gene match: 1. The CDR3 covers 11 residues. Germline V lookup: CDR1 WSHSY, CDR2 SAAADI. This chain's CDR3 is CASSTGGEQYF. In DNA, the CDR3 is TGCGCCAGCAGCACAGGGGGCGAGCAGTACTTC.

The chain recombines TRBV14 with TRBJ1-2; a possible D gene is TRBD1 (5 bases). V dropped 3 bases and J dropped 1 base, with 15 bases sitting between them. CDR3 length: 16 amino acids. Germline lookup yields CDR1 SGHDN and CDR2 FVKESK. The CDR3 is CASSQARDGSNYGYTF. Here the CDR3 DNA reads TGTGCCAGCAGCCAGGCCCGGGACGGGAGTAACTATGGCTACACCTTC. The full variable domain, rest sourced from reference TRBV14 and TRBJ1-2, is EAGVTQFPSHSVIEKGQTVTLRCDPISGHDNLYWYRRVMGKEIKFLLHFVKESKQDESGMPNNRFLAERTGGTYSTLKVQPAELEDSGVYFCASSQARDGSNYGYTFGSGTRLTVV.

CDR3 sequence (DNA): TGTGCCAGCAGCTTGCCGACAGAGAAGGACACCATATATTTT. Protein: CASSLPTEKDTIYF. This chain connects TRBV5-5 to TRBJ1-3; weak D call: TRBD1 (5 bases). The CDR3 consists of 14 residues. CDR1 and CDR2 from the germline V gene are SGHKS and YYEKEE (reference sequence). V gave up 1 base and J gave up 8 bases, with 13 bases separating them. The full variable domain, its missing parts supplied by reference TRBV5-5 and TRBJ1-3, is DAGVTQSPTHLIKTRGQQVTLRCSPISGHKSVSWYQQVLGQGPQFIFQYYEKEERGRGNFPDRFSARQFPNYSSELNVNALLLGDSALYLCASSLPTEKDTIYFGEGSWLTVV.

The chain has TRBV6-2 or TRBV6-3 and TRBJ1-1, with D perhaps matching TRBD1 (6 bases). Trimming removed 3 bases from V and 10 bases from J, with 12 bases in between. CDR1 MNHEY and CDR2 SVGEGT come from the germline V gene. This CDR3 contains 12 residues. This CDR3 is CASSYKGGLAFF. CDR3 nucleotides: TGTGCCAGCAGTTATAAGGGGGGATTAGCTTTCTTT.

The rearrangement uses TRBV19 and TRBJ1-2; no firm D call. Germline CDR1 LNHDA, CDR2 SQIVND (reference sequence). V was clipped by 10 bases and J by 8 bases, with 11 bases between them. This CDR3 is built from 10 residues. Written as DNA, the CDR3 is TGTGCCACCAGGACGTCGGGCTACACCTTC. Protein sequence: CATRTSGYTF.